This T cell receptor beta chain originates from a study of cytomegalovirus exposure and HLA in healthy donors. Germline assignment: CDR1 MDHEN and CDR2 SYDVKM. The CDR3 length is 14 residues. The J segment lost 4 bases and the V segment lost 2 bases, leaving 2 bases of the junction unmatched. Study conclusions and caveats: A cluster of highly shared sequence variants was likely a sequencing artifact. In vitro experiments confirmed that three CMV-associated chains were specific for CMV antigens. A later analysis reportedly found that, within productive TCRs, an Asian-associated ancestry cluster had fewer N-insertions than the mean observed across the approximately 660 donors. It was reportedly the case that the classifier diagnosed cytomegalovirus status with high specificity and sensitivity.

Concerning this clone: Antigen unknown.

In the PCR, 60 Vbeta and 13 Jbeta primers were used. The method was immunoSEQ multiplex PCR; TCRdb's version includes in-frame clones alone and lacks a portion of them. This table holds fewer than 250,000 clones, approximately 79% found once. The source of this sequence is a woman younger than 35 in good health and CMV-seronegative. The chain joins TRBV28 to TRBJ1-2, with 9 bases that match TRBD1. Sequencing input: PBMCs. CDR3 DNA: TGTGCCAGCAGTTTAGGGGGACAGGGCTATGGCTACACCTTC. It is translated as CASSLGGQGYGYTF.